The rows below give T cell receptor beta chains drawn from one sample of a study of T cells after yellow fever vaccination. TCRdb called the 5' RACE reads again in MiXCR, with one record for every CDR3 protein. The sample carries some 500,000 distinct CDR3 sequences, less than 15% recorded once. Sequenced material: PBMCs, taken on the day of the yellow fever booster vaccination. The receptor set was obtained from a young man who received the YFV17D yellow fever vaccine. The CDR3 runs from the conserved cysteine through the conserved F or W. D genes are given only for firm matches. Size is omitted from some rows. Given values are once, few, many or a class for expanded clones.

J: TRBJ2-1
size: .
V: TRBV5-5
D: TRBD2
CDR3: CASSEYSGSLSYNEQFF
DNA: TGTGCCAGCAGCGAGTATAGCGGGTCCCTCTCCTACAATGAGCAGTTCTTC

J: TRBJ2-5
size: .
V: TRBV20-1
D: .
CDR3: CSAITSDSWYQETQYF
DNA: TGCAGTGCTATAACGTCAGACAGCTGGTACCAAGAGACCCAGTACTTC

J: TRBJ1-3
size: .
V: TRBV11-2
D: .
CDR3: CASSPFGLGSSGNTIYF
DNA: TGTGCCAGCAGTCCATTCGGACTGGGATCCTCTGGAAACACCATATATTTT

J: TRBJ2-1
size: few
V: TRBV6-5
D: .
CDR3: CASSYAHSDEQFF
DNA: TGTGCCAGCAGTTACGCGCATTCGGATGAGCAGTTCTTC

J: TRBJ2-4
size: few
V: TRBV5-5
D: TRBD1
CDR3: CASSVGQTGYF
DNA: TGTGCCAGCAGCGTGGGACAGACGGGGTACTTC

J: TRBJ2-4
size: many
V: TRBV10-3
D: .
CDR3: CATRTAENIQYF
DNA: TGTGCCACACGGACAGCTGAAAACATTCAGTACTTC

J: TRBJ1-1
size: few
V: TRBV7-9
D: .
CDR3: CASSLLGHGGTEAFF
DNA: TGTGCCAGCAGTCTGCTGGGGCACGGTGGCACTGAAGCTTTCTTT

J: TRBJ2-7
size: few
V: TRBV27
D: .
CDR3: CASSLWDGSYEQYF
DNA: TGTGCCAGCAGTTTATGGGACGGATCCTACGAGCAGTACTTC

J: TRBJ2-2
size: .
V: TRBV12-3/TRBV12-4
D: .
CDR3: CASSLFGMFF
DNA: TGTGCCAGCAGTCTTTTCGGGATGTTTTTT

J: TRBJ2-4
size: few
V: TRBV1
D: .
CDR3: CTSSGRGEREMKTIKNIQYF
DNA: TGCACCAGCAGCGGCCGGGGCGAGCGGGAGATGAAGACGATAAAAAACATTCAGTACTTC

J: TRBJ2-7
size: .
V: TRBV7-6
D: TRBD1
CDR3: CASSLWGQGTYEQYF
DNA: TGTGCCAGCAGCTTATGGGGACAGGGGACCTACGAGCAGTACTTC

J: TRBJ2-4
size: few
V: TRBV6-1
D: .
CDR3: CASIPTEAKNIQYF
DNA: TGTGCCAGCATTCCGACAGAGGCCAAAAACATTCAGTACTTC

J: TRBJ2-3
size: .
V: TRBV12-3/TRBV12-4
D: .
CDR3: CASGTGHSTDTQYF
DNA: TGTGCCAGCGGAACGGGACATAGTACAGATACGCAGTATTTT

J: TRBJ2-1
size: .
V: TRBV10-3
D: TRBD2
CDR3: CATERVAGEADNEQFF
DNA: TGTGCCACCGAACGGGTAGCGGGAGAAGCCGACAATGAGCAGTTCTTC

J: TRBJ1-5
size: few
V: TRBV12-3/TRBV12-4
D: TRBD1
CDR3: CASSTGTGASQPQHF
DNA: TGTGCCAGCAGTACCGGGACAGGGGCGAGTCAGCCCCAGCATTTT

J: TRBJ1-5
size: few
V: TRBV24-1
D: .
CDR3: CATSVGAGQPQHF
DNA: TGTGCCACCAGTGTGGGGGCTGGTCAGCCCCAGCATTTT

J: TRBJ2-3
size: .
V: TRBV27
D: .
CDR3: CASSLGFGTTATDTQYF
DNA: TGTGCCAGCAGTTTGGGGTTCGGAACCACAGCCACAGATACGCAGTATTTT

J: TRBJ2-5
size: .
V: TRBV20-1
D: TRBD1
CDR3: CSAHSDRGRETQYF
DNA: TGCAGTGCCCACTCCGACAGGGGGCGGGAGACCCAGTACTTC

J: TRBJ2-3
size: many
V: TRBV29-1
D: .
CDR3: CSARQIRSTDTQYF
DNA: TGCAGCGCAAGACAGATCCGTAGCACAGATACGCAGTATTTT

J: TRBJ1-1
size: .
V: TRBV3-1
D: .
CDR3: CASSYNRRNEAFF
DNA: TGTGCCAGCAGCTACAACAGGAGGAATGAAGCTTTCTTT

J: TRBJ2-7
size: .
V: TRBV7-2
D: .
CDR3: CASSSQTGAYEQYF
DNA: TGCGCCAGCAGCTCCCAAACCGGGGCCTACGAGCAGTACTTC

J: TRBJ1-1
size: few
V: TRBV7-9
D: .
CDR3: CASSLRGKGRSNTEAFF
DNA: TGTGCCAGCAGCTTAAGGGGAAAGGGCCGATCGAACACTGAAGCTTTCTTT

J: TRBJ2-4
size: .
V: TRBV4-3
D: .
CDR3: CASSQDLGDIQYF
DNA: TGCGCCAGCAGCCAAGATCTTGGGGACATTCAGTACTTC

J: TRBJ2-7
size: .
V: TRBV20-1
D: TRBD2
CDR3: CSATPTSGPTYEQYF
DNA: TGCAGTGCCACTCCCACTAGCGGACCTACCTACGAGCAGTACTTC

J: TRBJ2-7
size: many
V: TRBV7-2
D: .
CDR3: CASSLYQNSYEQYF
DNA: TGTGCCAGCAGCTTATATCAGAACTCCTACGAGCAGTACTTC

J: TRBJ2-7
size: few
V: TRBV28
D: .
CDR3: CASTTGGTVSSYEQYF
DNA: TGTGCCAGCACCACAGGTGGGACGGTGAGCTCCTACGAGCAGTACTTC

J: TRBJ2-1
size: few
V: TRBV18
D: TRBD2
CDR3: CASSPRPSGRDEQFF
DNA: TGTGCCAGCTCACCACGGCCTAGCGGGAGGGATGAGCAGTTCTTC

J: TRBJ2-2
size: few
V: TRBV25-1
D: .
CDR3: CASSGTGRHELFF
DNA: TGTGCCAGCAGTGGAACAGGGAGACACGAGCTGTTTTTT

J: TRBJ1-4
size: few
V: TRBV7-2
D: .
CDR3: CASSPPEAGKLFF
DNA: TGTGCCAGCAGCCCCCCCGAGGCTGGAAAACTGTTTTTT

J: TRBJ2-1
size: few
V: TRBV6-4
D: TRBD1
CDR3: CASSIPGTGGLGTRSEQFF
DNA: TGTGCCAGCAGTATCCCCGGGACAGGGGGCTTAGGGACTAGGAGTGAGCAGTTCTTC

J: TRBJ2-7
size: .
V: TRBV6-1
D: .
CDR3: CASSRALSSYEQYF
DNA: TGTGCCAGCAGTCGGGCCCTGAGCTCCTACGAGCAGTACTTC

J: TRBJ2-1
size: .
V: TRBV24-1
D: .
CDR3: CATQDGVRANEQFF
DNA: TGTGCCACGCAAGACGGGGTCCGGGCCAATGAGCAGTTCTTC

J: TRBJ2-1
size: .
V: TRBV5-1
D: .
CDR3: CASSLGSELHNEQFF
DNA: TGCGCCAGCAGCTTGGGTAGCGAACTGCACAATGAGCAGTTCTTC

J: TRBJ1-1
size: few
V: TRBV5-5
D: .
CDR3: CASSSIGVNMNTEAFF
DNA: TGTGCCAGCAGCTCCATCGGGGTGAACATGAACACTGAAGCTTTCTTT

J: TRBJ2-1
size: .
V: TRBV3-1
D: TRBD2
CDR3: CASSQLTSGGEQFF
DNA: TGTGCCAGCAGCCAACTTACCAGCGGGGGCGAGCAGTTCTTC

J: TRBJ2-1
size: few
V: TRBV12-3/TRBV12-4
D: TRBD1
CDR3: CASSPRDRGTDLYNEQFF
DNA: TGTGCCAGCAGTCCTAGGGACAGGGGGACGGACCTGTACAATGAGCAGTTCTTC

J: TRBJ2-1
size: many
V: TRBV20-1
D: TRBD2
CDR3: CSWEAGAPYNEQFF
DNA: TGCAGTTGGGAAGCGGGAGCCCCCTACAATGAGCAGTTCTTC

J: TRBJ2-3
size: few
V: TRBV7-2
D: TRBD2
CDR3: CASSPTSGRGTDTQYF
DNA: TGTGCCAGCAGCCCAACTAGCGGGAGGGGTACAGATACGCAGTATTTT

J: TRBJ2-1
size: .
V: TRBV12-3/TRBV12-4
D: TRBD2
CDR3: CASSLEQAGDYNEQFF
DNA: TGTGCCAGCAGTTTAGAGCAAGCGGGAGACTACAATGAGCAGTTCTTC

J: TRBJ2-5
size: few
V: TRBV25-1
D: TRBD1
CDR3: CASSLQGARGAQYF
DNA: TGTGCCAGCAGCCTACAGGGGGCAAGGGGAGCCCAGTACTTC

J: TRBJ1-3
size: .
V: TRBV30
D: .
CDR3: CAWSFGDTGNTIYF
DNA: TGTGCCTGGAGTTTCGGGGATACTGGAAACACCATATATTTT

J: TRBJ2-1
size: .
V: TRBV5-6
D: TRBD2
CDR3: CASSLAWGLAGGGEQFF
DNA: TGTGCCAGCAGCTTGGCGTGGGGACTAGCGGGAGGAGGTGAGCAGTTCTTC

J: TRBJ2-2
size: .
V: TRBV5-4
D: .
CDR3: CASSSDGPGAGELFF
DNA: TGTGCCAGCAGCTCCGACGGGCCGGGCGCCGGGGAGCTGTTTTTT

J: TRBJ1-5
size: few
V: TRBV5-6
D: TRBD1
CDR3: CASSFWTGLSNQPQHF
DNA: TGTGCCAGCAGCTTTTGGACAGGACTTAGCAATCAGCCCCAGCATTTT

J: TRBJ2-3
size: .
V: TRBV12-5
D: .
CDR3: CASGLRADPDTQYF
DNA: TGTGCTAGTGGTTTGAGGGCAGACCCAGATACGCAGTATTTT

J: TRBJ2-7
size: .
V: TRBV9
D: TRBD2
CDR3: CASSATSVNEQYF
DNA: TGTGCCAGCAGCGCGACTAGCGTCAACGAGCAGTACTTC

J: TRBJ1-5
size: .
V: TRBV4-2
D: TRBD1
CDR3: CASSATWTGDLRKPQHF
DNA: TGTGCCAGCAGCGCCACATGGACAGGGGACCTTAGGAAGCCCCAGCATTTT

J: TRBJ2-3
size: .
V: TRBV24-1
D: .
CDR3: CATSPAGTDTQYF
DNA: TGTGCCACCAGTCCAGCGGGCACAGATACGCAGTATTTT

J: TRBJ2-7
size: few
V: TRBV15
D: TRBD1
CDR3: CATSSLGTAYNYEQYF
DNA: TGTGCCACCAGCAGCCTCGGGACAGCCTATAACTACGAGCAGTACTTC

J: TRBJ1-5
size: .
V: TRBV19
D: .
CDR3: CASSIDRDTSPSNQPQHF
DNA: TGTGCCAGTAGTATAGATCGGGACACTTCTCCTAGCAATCAGCCCCAGCATTTT